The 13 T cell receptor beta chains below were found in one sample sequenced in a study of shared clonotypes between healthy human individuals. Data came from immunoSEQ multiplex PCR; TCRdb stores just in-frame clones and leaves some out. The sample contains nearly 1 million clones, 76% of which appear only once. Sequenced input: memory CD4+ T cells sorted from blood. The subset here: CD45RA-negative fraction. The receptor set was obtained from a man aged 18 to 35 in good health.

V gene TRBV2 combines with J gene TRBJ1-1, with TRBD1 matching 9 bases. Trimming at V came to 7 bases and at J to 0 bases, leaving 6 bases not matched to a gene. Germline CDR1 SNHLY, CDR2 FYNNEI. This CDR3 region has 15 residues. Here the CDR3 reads CASKDRGNLNTEAFF. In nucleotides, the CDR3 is TGTGCCAGCAAAGACAGGGGGAATTTGAACACTGAAGCTTTCTTT.

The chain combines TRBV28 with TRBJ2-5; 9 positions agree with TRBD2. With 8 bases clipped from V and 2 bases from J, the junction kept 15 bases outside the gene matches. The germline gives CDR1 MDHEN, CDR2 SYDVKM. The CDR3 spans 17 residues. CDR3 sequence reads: CASSRGNSGGKQETQYF. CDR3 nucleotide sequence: TGTGCCAGCTCAAGGGGAAATAGCGGGGGAAAGCAAGAGACCCAGTACTTC.

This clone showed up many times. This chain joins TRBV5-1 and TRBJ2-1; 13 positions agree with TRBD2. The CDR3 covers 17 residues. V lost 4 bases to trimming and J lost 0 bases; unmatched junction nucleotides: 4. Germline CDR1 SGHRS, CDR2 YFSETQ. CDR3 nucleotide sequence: TGCGCCAGCAGCAGGACTAGCGGGAGTACCTCCTACAATGAGCAGTTCTTC. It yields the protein CASSRTSGSTSYNEQFF. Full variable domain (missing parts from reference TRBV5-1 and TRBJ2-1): KAGVTQTPRYLIKTRGQQVTLSCSPISGHRSVSWYQQTPGQGLQFLFEYFSETQRNKGNFPGRFSGRQFSNSRSEMNVSTLELGDSALYLCASSRTSGSTSYNEQFFGPGTRLTVL.

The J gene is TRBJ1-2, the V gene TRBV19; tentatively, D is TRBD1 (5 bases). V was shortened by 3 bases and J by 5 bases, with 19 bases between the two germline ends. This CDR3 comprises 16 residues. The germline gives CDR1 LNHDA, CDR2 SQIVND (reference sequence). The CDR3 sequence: CASSMTGPAGSYGYTF. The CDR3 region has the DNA TGTGCCAGTAGTATGACGGGTCCCGCAGGGTCTTATGGCTACACCTTC.

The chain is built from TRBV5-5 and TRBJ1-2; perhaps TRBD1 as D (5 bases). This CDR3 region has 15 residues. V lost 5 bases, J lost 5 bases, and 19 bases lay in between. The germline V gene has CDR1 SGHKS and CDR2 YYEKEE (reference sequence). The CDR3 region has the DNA TGTGCCAGCAGACCTCGGGGAGAGGGGACTTATGGCTACACCTTC. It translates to CASRPRGEGTYGYTF.

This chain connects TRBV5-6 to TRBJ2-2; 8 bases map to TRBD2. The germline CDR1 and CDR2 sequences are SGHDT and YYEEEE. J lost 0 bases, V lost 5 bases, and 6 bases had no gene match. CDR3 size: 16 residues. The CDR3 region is CASSTSGHTNTGELFF. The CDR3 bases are TGTGCCAGCAGTACTAGCGGCCATACGAACACCGGGGAGCTGTTTTTT.

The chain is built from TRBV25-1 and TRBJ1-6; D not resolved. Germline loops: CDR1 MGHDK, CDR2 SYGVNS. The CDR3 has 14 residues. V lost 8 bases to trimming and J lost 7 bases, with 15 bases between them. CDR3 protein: CASLGTTGNSPLHF. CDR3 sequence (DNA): TGTGCCAGCCTAGGAACAACGGGAAATTCACCCCTCCACTTT.

The DNA of the CDR3 is TGTGCCAGTAGTGTACAGATGGATTTGGAGACCCAGTACTTC. The encoded protein is CASSVQMDLETQYF. The chain couples TRBV19 to TRBJ2-5; D is unresolved. The germline V gene has CDR1 LNHDA and CDR2 SQIVND (reference sequence). The CDR3 contains 14 residues. V lost 5 bases to trimming and J lost 5 bases, with 15 bases between them.

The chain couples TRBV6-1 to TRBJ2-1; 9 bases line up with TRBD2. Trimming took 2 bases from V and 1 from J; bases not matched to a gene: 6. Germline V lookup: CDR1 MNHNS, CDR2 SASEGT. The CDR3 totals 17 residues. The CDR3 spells CASSERRLADSYNEQFF. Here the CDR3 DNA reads TGTGCCAGCAGTGAAAGGAGACTAGCGGATTCCTACAATGAGCAGTTCTTC.

CDR3 nucleotides: TGTGCCAGCACCGAAGCGGGGGGCTGGACAGATACGCAGTATTTT. Its translation: CASTEAGGWTDTQYF. The V call is TRBV6-1, the J call TRBJ2-3; TRBD2 aligns across 9 bases. V was pared by 7 bases and J by 3 bases, with 8 bases of the junction left unmatched. This CDR3 comprises 15 residues. Looked up from germline, CDR1 is MNHNS and CDR2 is SASEGT.

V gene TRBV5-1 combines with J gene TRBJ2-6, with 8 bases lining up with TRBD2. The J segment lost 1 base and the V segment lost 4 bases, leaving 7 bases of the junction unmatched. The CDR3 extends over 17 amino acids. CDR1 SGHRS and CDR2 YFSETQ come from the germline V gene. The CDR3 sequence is CASSPGLVESGANVLTF. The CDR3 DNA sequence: TGCGCCAGCAGCCCGGGACTAGTGGAATCTGGGGCCAACGTCCTGACTTTC.

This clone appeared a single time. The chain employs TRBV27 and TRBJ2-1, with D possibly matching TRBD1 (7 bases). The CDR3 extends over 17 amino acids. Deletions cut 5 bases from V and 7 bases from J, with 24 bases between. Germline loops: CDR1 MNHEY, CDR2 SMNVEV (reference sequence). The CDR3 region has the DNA TGTGCCAGCAGTGGAGACAGGGAGGATTGGAGGCAAAATGAGCAGTTCTTC. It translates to CASSGDREDWRQNEQFF.

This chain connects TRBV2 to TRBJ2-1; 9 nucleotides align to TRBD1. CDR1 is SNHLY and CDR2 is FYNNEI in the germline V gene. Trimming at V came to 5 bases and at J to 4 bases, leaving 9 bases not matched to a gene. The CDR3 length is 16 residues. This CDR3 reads CASSSTGGFGYNEQFF. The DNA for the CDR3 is TGTGCCAGCAGTTCGACAGGGGGTTTCGGTTACAATGAGCAGTTCTTC.